The rows below give T cell receptor beta chains drawn from one sample of a study of blood T cell repertoires in COVID-19. The table came from immunoSEQ multiplex PCR; TCRdb's copy has only in-frame clones and leaves some out. Here the sample spans approximately 300,000 clones, around 85% being singletons. Sequences were obtained from PBMCs or T cells enriched from blood (not recorded which). These receptors originate from a woman in her twenties or thirties who had recovered from COVID-19. Each CDR3 is given with its conserved first and last residue. A D gene is named only where the DNA matches it firmly. Only part of the rows carry a size: once, few, many, or a class if the clone is expanded.

v_call	clone_size	j_call	d_call	cdr3_aa	cdr3_nt
TRBV11-2	NA	TRBJ2-4	NA	CASSLQVAKNIQYF	TGTGCCAGCAGCCTCCAGGTAGCCAAAAACATTCAGTACTTC
TRBV5-1	once	TRBJ2-7	TRBD1	CASSPLGTGINEQYF	TGCGCCAGCAGCCCTCTTGGGACAGGGATCAACGAGCAGTACTTC
TRBV24-1	NA	TRBJ1-6	TRBD1	CATSDLGQGGYNSPLHF	TGTGCCACCAGTGACCTAGGACAGGGCGGCTATAATTCACCCCTCCACTTT
TRBV3-1/TRBV3-2	once	TRBJ1-1	NA	CASSPVIRRSDMNTEAFF	TGTGCCAGCAGCCCAGTGATCCGACGGAGTGATATGAACACTGAAGCTTTCTTT
TRBV7-9	NA	TRBJ1-3	TRBD1	CASSYQTGQLGNTIYF	TGTGCCAGCAGCTACCAGACAGGGCAATTGGGAAACACCATATATTTT
TRBV29-1	NA	TRBJ2-3	TRBD2	CSVGGRGTDTQYF	TGCAGCGTTGGCGGGAGGGGTACAGATACGCAGTATTTT
TRBV5-6	NA	TRBJ2-5	TRBD1	CASSSDRGHFLDEYF	TGTGCCAGCAGCTCTGACAGGGGGCACTTTCTGGACGAGTACTTC
TRBV28	NA	TRBJ1-2	TRBD1	CASSNAMTGINGYTF	TGTGCCAGCAGTAATGCCATGACAGGGATAAACGGCTACACCTTC
TRBV4-1	NA	TRBJ1-4	NA	CASSQDPGVTNEKLFF	TGCGCCAGCAGCCAAGACCCGGGTGTAACTAATGAAAAACTGTTTTTT
TRBV5-5	NA	TRBJ1-2	TRBD1	CASSPFARQGANYGYTF	TGTGCCAGCAGCCCGTTCGCCCGACAGGGGGCTAACTATGGCTACACCTTC
TRBV19	NA	TRBJ1-5	NA	CASIRGGAGNQPQHF	TGTGCCAGTATAAGGGGAGGGGCTGGCAATCAGCCCCAGCATTTT
TRBV3-1/TRBV3-2	NA	TRBJ2-2	NA	CASSPVRKRTGELFF	TGTGCCAGCAGCCCCGTCAGGAAACGAACCGGGGAGCTGTTTTTT
TRBV7-9	NA	TRBJ1-1	NA	CASTNPAGNTEAFF	TGTGCCAGCACCAACCCGGCGGGGAACACTGAAGCTTTCTTT
TRBV19	NA	TRBJ1-2	TRBD1	CASSFGDRDGYTF	TGTGCCAGTAGTTTCGGGGACAGGGATGGCTACACCTTC
TRBV7-9	NA	TRBJ1-2	NA	CASSLVAGTSRRKGYTF	TGTGCCAGCAGCTTAGTGGCAGGGACTTCCCGAAGAAAGGGCTACACCTTC
TRBV18	few	TRBJ2-7	NA	CASSRGAQTYEQYF	TGTGCCAGCTCCCGGGGGGCTCAAACCTACGAGCAGTACTTC
TRBV27	NA	TRBJ1-2	NA	CASSLTVFSGAVYGYTF	TGTGCCAGCAGTTTAACTGTCTTTTCAGGGGCTGTCTATGGCTACACCTTC
TRBV18	NA	TRBJ1-4	TRBD1	CASSPAGTGVGLEKLFF	TGTGCCAGCTCACCAGCCGGGACAGGGGTCGGTCTTGAAAAACTGTTTTTT
TRBV27	NA	TRBJ1-4	NA	CASSTIKDSKLFF	TGTGCCAGCAGCACTATTAAAGACTCAAAACTGTTTTTT
TRBV7-2	NA	TRBJ1-1	NA	CASSLAQYTGYLPTDTEAFF	TGTGCCAGCAGCTTAGCCCAGTATACGGGGTACTTACCCACGGACACTGAAGCTTTCTTT
TRBV7-8	NA	TRBJ2-2	NA	CASSLSSSGELFF	TGTGCCAGCAGCTTATCCTCTTCTGGGGAGCTGTTTTTT